This is a list of T cell receptor beta chains from one sample in a study of human T cells and chemical hapten exposure. TCRdb ran MiXCR on the RACE reads and lists one entry per CDR3 protein. Of about 380,000 distinct CDR3 sequences listed, more than 5% are singletons. The sequences come from whole blood, collected in connection with sensitization to the hapten diphenylcyclopropenone (DPC). These receptors all stem from a woman under 30 with alopecia areata. Some clones in this sample may be carry-over from other donors' samples. Both conserved end residues are part of each CDR3. Each record gives: clone size, J gene, V gene, CDR3 protein. The listing skips clone size in some rows; elsewhere it reads once, few, many or a size class.

NA TRBJ1-4 TRBV6-6 CASTAGSPNEKLFF
few TRBJ1-1 TRBV5-4 CASSSDRGHRTEAFF
few TRBJ1-5 TRBV5-1 CASSVRTDQPQHF
few TRBJ2-7 TRBV12-3/TRBV12-4 CASSFLGGDEQYF
many TRBJ1-4 TRBV4-3 CASSPPGLTEKLFF
few TRBJ2-7 TRBV20-1 CSARGDRVGEQYF
many TRBJ1-4 TRBV28 CASSFRGGTPTFSLFF
many TRBJ1-6 TRBV20-1 CSARDAAGPDSPLHF
many TRBJ1-2 TRBV27 CASKGEGWQDYGYTF
few TRBJ2-1 TRBV2 CGGGTGRHEQFF
few TRBJ2-7 TRBV27 CASSPRTGDEQYF
few TRBJ1-1 TRBV2 CASGGRALNTEAFF